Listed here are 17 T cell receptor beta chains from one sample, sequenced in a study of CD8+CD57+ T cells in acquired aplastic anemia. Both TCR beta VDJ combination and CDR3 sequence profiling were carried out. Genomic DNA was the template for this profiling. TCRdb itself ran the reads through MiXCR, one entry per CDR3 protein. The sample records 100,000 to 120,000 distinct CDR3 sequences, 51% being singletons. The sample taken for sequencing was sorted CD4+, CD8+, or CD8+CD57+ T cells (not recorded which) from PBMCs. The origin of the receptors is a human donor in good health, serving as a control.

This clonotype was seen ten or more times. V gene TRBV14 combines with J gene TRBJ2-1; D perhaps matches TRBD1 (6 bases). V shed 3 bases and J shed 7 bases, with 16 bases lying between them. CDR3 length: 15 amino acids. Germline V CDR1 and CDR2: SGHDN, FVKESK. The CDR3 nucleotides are TGTGCCAGCAGCCATCCGGACAGACTTCGGAATGAGCAGTTCTTC. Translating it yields CASSHPDRLRNEQFF.

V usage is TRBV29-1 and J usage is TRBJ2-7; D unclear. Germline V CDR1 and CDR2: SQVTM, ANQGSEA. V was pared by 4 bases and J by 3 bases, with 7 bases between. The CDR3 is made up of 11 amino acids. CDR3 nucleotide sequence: TGCAGCGTTGCGGACGGCTACGAGCAGTACTTC. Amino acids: CSVADGYEQYF.

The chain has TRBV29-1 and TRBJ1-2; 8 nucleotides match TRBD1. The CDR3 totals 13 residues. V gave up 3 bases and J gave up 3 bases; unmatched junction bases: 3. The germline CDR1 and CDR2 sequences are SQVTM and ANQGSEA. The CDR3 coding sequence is TGCAGCGTTGACCAGGGGGCGCACTATGGCTACACCTTC. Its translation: CSVDQGAHYGYTF.

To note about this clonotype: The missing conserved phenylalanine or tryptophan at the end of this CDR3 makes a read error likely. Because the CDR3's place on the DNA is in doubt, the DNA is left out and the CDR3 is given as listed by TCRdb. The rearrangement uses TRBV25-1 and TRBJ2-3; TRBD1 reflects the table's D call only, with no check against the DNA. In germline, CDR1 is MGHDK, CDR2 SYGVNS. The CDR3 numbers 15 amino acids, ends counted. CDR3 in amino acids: CASSEGGASTETRIV.

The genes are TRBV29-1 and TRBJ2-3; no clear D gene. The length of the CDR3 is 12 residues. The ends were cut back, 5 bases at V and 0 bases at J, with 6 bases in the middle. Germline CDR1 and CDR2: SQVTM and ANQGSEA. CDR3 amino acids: CSVHRSTDTQYF. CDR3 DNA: TGCAGCGTTCATCGAAGCACAGATACGCAGTATTTT.

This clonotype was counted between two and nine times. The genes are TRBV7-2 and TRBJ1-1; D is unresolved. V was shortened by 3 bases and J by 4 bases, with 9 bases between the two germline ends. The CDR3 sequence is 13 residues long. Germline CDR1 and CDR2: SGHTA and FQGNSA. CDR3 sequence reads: CASSLGLGTEAFF. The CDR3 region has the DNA TGTGCCAGCAGCTTGGGCTTGGGCACTGAAGCTTTCTTT.

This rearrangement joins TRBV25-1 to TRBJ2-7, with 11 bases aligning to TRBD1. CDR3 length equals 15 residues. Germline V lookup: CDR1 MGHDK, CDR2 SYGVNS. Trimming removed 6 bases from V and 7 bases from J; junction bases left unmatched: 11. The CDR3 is CASSLLGQGAGEQYF. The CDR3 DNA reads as TGTGCCAGCAGCTTACTCGGACAGGGGGCGGGGGAGCAGTACTTC.

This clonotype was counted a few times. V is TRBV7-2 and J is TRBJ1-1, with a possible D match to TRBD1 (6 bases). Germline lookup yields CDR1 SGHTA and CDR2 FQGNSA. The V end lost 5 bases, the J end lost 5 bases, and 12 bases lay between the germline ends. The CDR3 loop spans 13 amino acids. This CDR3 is CASSLGGVTEAFF. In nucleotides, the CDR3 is TGTGCCAGCAGCCTAGGGGGGGTAACTGAAGCTTTCTTT.

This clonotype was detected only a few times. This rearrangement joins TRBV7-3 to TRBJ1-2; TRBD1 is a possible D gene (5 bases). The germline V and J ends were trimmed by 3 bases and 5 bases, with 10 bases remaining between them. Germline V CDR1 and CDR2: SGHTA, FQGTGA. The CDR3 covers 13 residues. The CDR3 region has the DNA TGTGCCAGCAGCTTCGATGGGGGGTATGGCTACACCTTC. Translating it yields CASSFDGGYGYTF.

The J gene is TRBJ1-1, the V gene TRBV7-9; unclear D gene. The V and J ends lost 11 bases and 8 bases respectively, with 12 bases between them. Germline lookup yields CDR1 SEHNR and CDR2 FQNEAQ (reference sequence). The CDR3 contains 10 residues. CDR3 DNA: TGTGCCTGGAGCGTTAAGGAAGCTTTCTTT. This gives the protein CAWSVKEAFF.

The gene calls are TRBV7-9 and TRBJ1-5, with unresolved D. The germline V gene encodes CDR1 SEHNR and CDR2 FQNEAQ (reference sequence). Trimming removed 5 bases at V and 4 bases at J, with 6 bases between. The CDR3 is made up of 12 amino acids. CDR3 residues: CASSLSNQPQHF. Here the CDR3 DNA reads TGTGCCAGCAGCCTCAGTAATCAGCCCCAGCATTTT.

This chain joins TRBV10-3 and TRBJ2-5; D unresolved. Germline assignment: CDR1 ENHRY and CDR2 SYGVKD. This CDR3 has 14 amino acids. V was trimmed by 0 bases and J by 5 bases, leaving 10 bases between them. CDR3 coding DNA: TGTGCCATCAGTGAGTCGAGGACCGGGGAGACCCAGTACTTC. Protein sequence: CAISESRTGETQYF.

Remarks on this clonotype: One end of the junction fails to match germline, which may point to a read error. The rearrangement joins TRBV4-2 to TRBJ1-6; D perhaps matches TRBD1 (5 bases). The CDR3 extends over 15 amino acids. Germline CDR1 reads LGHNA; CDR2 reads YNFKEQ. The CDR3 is CASSQVGDYNSPPHF. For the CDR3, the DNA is TGTGCCAGCAGCCAAGTGGGGGATTATAATTCACCCCCCCACTTT.

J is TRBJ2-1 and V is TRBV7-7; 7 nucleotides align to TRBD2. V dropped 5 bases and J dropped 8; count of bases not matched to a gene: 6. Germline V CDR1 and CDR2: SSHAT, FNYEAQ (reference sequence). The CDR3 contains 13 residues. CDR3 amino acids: CASSTGGVDEQFF. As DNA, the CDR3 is TGTGCCAGCAGCACTGGGGGGGTCGATGAGCAGTTCTTC.

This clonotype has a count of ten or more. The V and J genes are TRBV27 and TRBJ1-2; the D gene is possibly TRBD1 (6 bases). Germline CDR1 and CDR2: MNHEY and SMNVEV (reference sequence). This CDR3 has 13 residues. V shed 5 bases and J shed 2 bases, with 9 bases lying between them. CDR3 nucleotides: TGTGCCAGCAGTCGGACAGAGAACTATGGCTACACCTTC. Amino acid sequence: CASSRTENYGYTF.

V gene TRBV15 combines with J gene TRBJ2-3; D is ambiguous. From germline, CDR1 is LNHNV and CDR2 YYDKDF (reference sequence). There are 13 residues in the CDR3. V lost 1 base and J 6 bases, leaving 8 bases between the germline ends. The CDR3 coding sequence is TGTGCCACCAGCAGAGGGAGTTATGATACGCAGTATTTT. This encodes CATSRGSYDTQYF.

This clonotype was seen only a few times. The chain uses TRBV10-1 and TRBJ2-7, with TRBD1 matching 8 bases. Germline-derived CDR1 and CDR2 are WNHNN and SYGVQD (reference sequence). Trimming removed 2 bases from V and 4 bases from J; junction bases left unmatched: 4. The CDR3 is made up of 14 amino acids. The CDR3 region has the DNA TGCGCCAGCAGTGAGAAGGACAGGGTTTACGAGCAGTACTTC. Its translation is CASSEKDRVYEQYF.